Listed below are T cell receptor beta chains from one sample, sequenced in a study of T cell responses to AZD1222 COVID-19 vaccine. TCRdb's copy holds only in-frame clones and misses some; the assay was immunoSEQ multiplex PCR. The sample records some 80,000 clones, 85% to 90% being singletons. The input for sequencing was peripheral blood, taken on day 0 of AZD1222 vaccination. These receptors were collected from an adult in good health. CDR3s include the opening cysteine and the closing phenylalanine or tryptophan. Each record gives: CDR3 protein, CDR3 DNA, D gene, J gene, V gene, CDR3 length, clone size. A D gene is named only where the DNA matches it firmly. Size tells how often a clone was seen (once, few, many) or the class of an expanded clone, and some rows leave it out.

cdr3_aa: CASTQGLVGTGELFF
cdr3_nt: TGTGCCAGCACCCAAGGACTAGTGGGCACCGGGGAGCTGTTTTTT
d_call: TRBD2
j_call: TRBJ2-2
v_call: TRBV7-8
cdr3_length: 15
clone_size: -

cdr3_aa: CASSSLIDRTDEKLFF
cdr3_nt: TGTGCCAGCAGTTCTCTGATCGACAGGACAGATGAAAAACTGTTTTTT
d_call: -
j_call: TRBJ1-4
v_call: TRBV28
cdr3_length: 16
clone_size: -

cdr3_aa: CATSDSMTGPNYGYTF
cdr3_nt: TGTGCCACCAGTGATTCGATGACAGGACCTAACTATGGCTACACCTTC
d_call: -
j_call: TRBJ1-2
v_call: TRBV24-1
cdr3_length: 16
clone_size: -

cdr3_aa: CASSKGQGSGDTQYF
cdr3_nt: TGTGCCAGCAGCAAGGGACAGGGGTCTGGAGATACGCAGTATTTT
d_call: TRBD1
j_call: TRBJ2-3
v_call: TRBV9
cdr3_length: 15
clone_size: -

cdr3_aa: CASSRTSGRSAGELFF
cdr3_nt: TGTGCCAGCAGCCGGACTAGCGGGAGATCCGCCGGGGAGCTGTTTTTT
d_call: TRBD2
j_call: TRBJ2-2
v_call: TRBV7-3
cdr3_length: 16
clone_size: -

cdr3_aa: CASSAGPPNTEAFF
cdr3_nt: TGTGCCAGCAGCGCCGGACCACCGAACACTGAAGCTTTCTTT
d_call: -
j_call: TRBJ1-1
v_call: TRBV7-8
cdr3_length: 14
clone_size: -

cdr3_aa: CSVEEVADEQFF
cdr3_nt: TGCAGCGTTGAAGAGGTGGCGGATGAGCAGTTCTTC
d_call: -
j_call: TRBJ2-1
v_call: TRBV29-1
cdr3_length: 12
clone_size: -

cdr3_aa: CASSEPRETQYF
cdr3_nt: TGTGCCAGCAGTGAGCCGAGGGAGACCCAGTACTTC
d_call: -
j_call: TRBJ2-5
v_call: TRBV6-1
cdr3_length: 12
clone_size: -

cdr3_aa: CASSYPLGGGGAGELFF
cdr3_nt: TGTGCCAGCAGTTACCCTCTAGGAGGCGGGGGCGCCGGGGAGCTGTTTTTT
d_call: -
j_call: TRBJ2-2
v_call: TRBV6-2/TRBV6-3
cdr3_length: 17
clone_size: -

cdr3_aa: CASSSTNHGNEQFF
cdr3_nt: TGTGCCAGCAGTTCCACAAACCACGGCAATGAGCAGTTCTTC
d_call: -
j_call: TRBJ2-1
v_call: TRBV28
cdr3_length: 14
clone_size: -

cdr3_aa: CASSLTGGGTGVPEQYF
cdr3_nt: TGTGCCAGCAGCTTAACGGGAGGGGGGACAGGGGTCCCCGAGCAGTACTTC
d_call: TRBD1
j_call: TRBJ2-7
v_call: TRBV7-3
cdr3_length: 17
clone_size: -

cdr3_aa: CASSINHRGSTDTQYF
cdr3_nt: TGTGCCAGTAGTATCAACCACAGGGGAAGCACAGATACGCAGTATTTT
d_call: TRBD1
j_call: TRBJ2-3
v_call: TRBV19
cdr3_length: 16
clone_size: -

cdr3_aa: CASSPGTGASYRYGYTF
cdr3_nt: TGTGCCAGCAGCCCGGGGACAGGGGCCTCGTATAGATATGGCTACACCTTC
d_call: TRBD1
j_call: TRBJ1-2
v_call: TRBV14
cdr3_length: 17
clone_size: -

cdr3_aa: CASIPRDSREAFF
cdr3_nt: TGTGCCAGTATCCCCCGGGACAGCCGTGAAGCTTTCTTT
d_call: TRBD1
j_call: TRBJ1-1
v_call: TRBV19
cdr3_length: 13
clone_size: -

cdr3_aa: CSVLEGGTQYF
cdr3_nt: TGCAGCGTTTTGGAGGGAGGGACCCAGTACTTC
d_call: -
j_call: TRBJ2-5
v_call: TRBV29-1
cdr3_length: 11
clone_size: -

cdr3_aa: CASSRNKGVLSTDTQYF
cdr3_nt: TGTGCCAGCAGTCGAAATAAAGGGGTGTTGAGCACAGATACGCAGTATTTT
d_call: -
j_call: TRBJ2-3
v_call: TRBV6-6
cdr3_length: 17
clone_size: -

cdr3_aa: CASSFNSGYSNQPQHF
cdr3_nt: TGTGCCAGTAGCTTCAACTCGGGGTATAGCAATCAGCCCCAGCATTTT
d_call: -
j_call: TRBJ1-5
v_call: TRBV19
cdr3_length: 16
clone_size: -

cdr3_aa: CASSYGPVPGNTIYF
cdr3_nt: TGTGCCAGCAGTTACGGCCCCGTCCCTGGAAACACCATATATTTT
d_call: -
j_call: TRBJ1-3
v_call: TRBV6-5
cdr3_length: 15
clone_size: -

cdr3_aa: CASSLPGGNYGYTF
cdr3_nt: TGTGCCAGCAGCTTGCCAGGGGGTAACTATGGCTACACCTTC
d_call: TRBD1
j_call: TRBJ1-2
v_call: TRBV5-5
cdr3_length: 14
clone_size: -

cdr3_aa: CATQPQEWDKLKTQYF
cdr3_nt: TGTGCCACCCAACCACAGGAGTGGGACAAGTTGAAGACCCAGTACTTC
d_call: -
j_call: TRBJ2-5
v_call: TRBV6-6
cdr3_length: 16
clone_size: once

cdr3_aa: CAWSPATGGAGRVQF
cdr3_nt: TGTGCCTGGAGTCCCGCCACAGGGGGCGCGGGCAGGGTACAATTC
d_call: TRBD1
j_call: TRBJ2-7
v_call: TRBV30
cdr3_length: 15
clone_size: -

cdr3_aa: CASTPGQGAYEQYF
cdr3_nt: TGTGCCAGCACCCCGGGACAGGGAGCCTACGAGCAGTACTTC
d_call: TRBD1
j_call: TRBJ2-7
v_call: TRBV5-4
cdr3_length: 14
clone_size: -

cdr3_aa: CPDRRSTGELFF
cdr3_nt: TGTCCTGACAGGAGATCCACCGGGGAGCTGTTTTTT
d_call: -
j_call: TRBJ2-2
v_call: TRBV21-1
cdr3_length: 12
clone_size: -

cdr3_aa: CASKRGGPADTQYF
cdr3_nt: TGTGCCAGCAAACGCGGGGGGCCCGCGGATACGCAGTATTTT
d_call: TRBD2
j_call: TRBJ2-3
v_call: TRBV28
cdr3_length: 14
clone_size: -

cdr3_aa: CASGSQYSGGYTF
cdr3_nt: TGTGCTAGTGGATCCCAATACAGCGGTGGCTACACCTTC
d_call: -
j_call: TRBJ1-2
v_call: TRBV12-5
cdr3_length: 13
clone_size: -

cdr3_aa: CATRDGAYEQYF
cdr3_nt: TGTGCCACCAGGGACGGCGCCTACGAGCAGTACTTC
d_call: -
j_call: TRBJ2-7
v_call: TRBV6-6
cdr3_length: 12
clone_size: few